This T cell receptor (beta chain) was captured by sequencing in a study of human thymus T cells. Study findings and constraints: Both thymic and peripheral blood repertoires showed apparently biased V and J usage.

Comment on this clone: Its antigen is unidentified.

Data came from immunoSEQ multiplex PCR; TCRdb stores just in-frame clones and leaves some out. This repertoire shows about 43,000 clones, 85% to 95% found once; its top ten account for about 0.16%. CDR1 is SGHVS, CDR2 FNYEAQ, per germline. The V gene end was trimmed by 4 bases and the J gene end by 5 bases; junction bases not matched to a gene: 4. CDR3 size: 14 residues. All donors were healthy Finnish infants who were undergoing corrective surgery to treat congenital heart defects. Four of the eight donors gave about 0.5-1 mL blood during surgery. All available leukocytes, rather than a set cell count, yielded the blood DNA.

Sample: blood. The TCR was taken from a girl less than two years old with a congenital heart defect but otherwise immunologically healthy. The chain uses TRBV7-6 and TRBJ2-3, with TRBD1 matching 9 bases. In nucleotides, the CDR3 is TGTGCCAGCAGCTCGGGACAGGGAATAGATACGCAGTATTTT. It yields the protein CASSSGQGIDTQYF. The variable domain in full, completed from reference TRBV7-6 and TRBJ2-3, reads GAGVSQSPRYKVTKRGQDVALRCDPISGHVSLYWYRQALGQGPEFLTYFNYEAQQDKSGLPNDRFSAERPEGSISTLTIQRTEQRDSAMYRCASSSGQGIDTQYFGPGTRLTVL.